These T cell receptor beta chains were read from a single sample in a study of spatial heterogeneity in lung cancer. TCRdb independently ran MiXCR on the 5' RACE reads; one entry per CDR3 protein. Here the sample spans 15,000 to 20,000 distinct CDR3 sequences, 20% to 25% being singletons. The sample in question was PBMCs, obtained at surgery. The receptors originated from a female donor with early-stage non-small cell lung cancer. CDR3s leave out the opening cysteine and the closing phenylalanine or tryptophan. The order of the fields is clone size, V gene, CDR3 protein. Some rows mark clone size as missing; the rest say once, few, many or name a class of expanded clone.

clone size: NA; V gene: TRBV27; CDR3 protein: ASRELAGSTDTQY
clone size: many; V gene: TRBV2; CDR3 protein: ASSGERETQY